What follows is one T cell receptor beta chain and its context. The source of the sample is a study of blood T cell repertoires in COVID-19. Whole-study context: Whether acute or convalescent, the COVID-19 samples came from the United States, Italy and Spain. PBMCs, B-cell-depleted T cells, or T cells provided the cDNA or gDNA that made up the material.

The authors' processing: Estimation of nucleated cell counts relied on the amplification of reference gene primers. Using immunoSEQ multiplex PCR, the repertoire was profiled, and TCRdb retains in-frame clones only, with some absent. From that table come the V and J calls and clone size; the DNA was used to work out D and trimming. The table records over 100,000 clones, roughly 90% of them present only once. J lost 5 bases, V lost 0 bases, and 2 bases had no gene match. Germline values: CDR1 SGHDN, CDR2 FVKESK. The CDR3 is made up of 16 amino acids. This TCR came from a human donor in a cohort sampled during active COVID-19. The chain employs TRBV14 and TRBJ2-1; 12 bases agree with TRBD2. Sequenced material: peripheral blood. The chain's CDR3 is CASSQELAGGHNEQFF. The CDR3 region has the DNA TGTGCCAGCAGCCAAGAACTAGCGGGAGGCCACAATGAGCAGTTCTTC.